What follows is one T cell receptor (beta chain) and its context. Ages ranged from about 18 to 89 years, with residence in about 24 US areas. Study processing details: From reference gene primer amplification, estimates of nucleated cell counts were derived. Here immunoSEQ multiplex PCR was the method, and the copy in TCRdb shows in-frame clones only, minus some. The V and J calls and clone size come from that table; D and trimming were worked out from the DNA. The table includes 250,000 to 300,000 clones, 90% to 95% detected once. This entry comes from a study of blood T cell repertoires in COVID-19. The overall study: PBMCs, B-cell-depleted T cells, or T cells were the source of the cDNA or gDNA that made up the material.

The TCR was taken from a human donor in a cohort exposed to, infected with or recovered from COVID-19 (not recorded which). The donor label of this sample is uncertain. The sequencing input was PBMCs or T cells enriched from blood (not recorded which).

CDR3 residues: CASSQGQGRTNTEAFF. As DNA, the CDR3 is TGTGCCAGCAGCCAAGGACAGGGTCGGACGAACACTGAAGCTTTCTTT. The chain combines TRBV5-4 with TRBJ1-1; 8 positions agree with TRBD1. CDR1 is SGHNT, CDR2 YYREEE, per germline (reference sequence). Unmatched junction bases numbered 9, after V lost 4 bases and J lost 1 base. This CDR3 comprises 16 residues.